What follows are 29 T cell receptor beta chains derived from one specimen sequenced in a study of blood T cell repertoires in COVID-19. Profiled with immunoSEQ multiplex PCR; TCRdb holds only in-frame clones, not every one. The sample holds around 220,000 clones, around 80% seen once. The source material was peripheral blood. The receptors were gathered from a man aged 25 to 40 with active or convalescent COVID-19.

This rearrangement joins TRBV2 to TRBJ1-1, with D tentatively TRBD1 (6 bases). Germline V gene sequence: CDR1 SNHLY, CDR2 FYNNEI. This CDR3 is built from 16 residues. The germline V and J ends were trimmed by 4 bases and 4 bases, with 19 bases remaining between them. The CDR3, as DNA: TGTGCCAGCAGTGCCCTCGGGGGAGGGGGATCCACTGAAGCTTTCTTT. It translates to CASSALGGGGSTEAFF.

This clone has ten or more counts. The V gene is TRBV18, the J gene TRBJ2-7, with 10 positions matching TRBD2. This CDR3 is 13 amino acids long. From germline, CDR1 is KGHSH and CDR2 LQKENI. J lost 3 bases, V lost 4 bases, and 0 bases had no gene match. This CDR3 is CASSLAGGYEQYF. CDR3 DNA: TGTGCCAGCTCACTAGCGGGAGGCTACGAGCAGTACTTC.

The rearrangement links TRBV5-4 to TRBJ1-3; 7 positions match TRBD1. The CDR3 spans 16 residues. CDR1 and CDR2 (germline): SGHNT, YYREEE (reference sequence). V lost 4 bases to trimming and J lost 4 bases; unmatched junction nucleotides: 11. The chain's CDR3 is CASSAKQGSEGNTIYF. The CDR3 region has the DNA TGTGCCAGCAGCGCTAAACAGGGGTCCGAAGGAAACACCATATATTTT.

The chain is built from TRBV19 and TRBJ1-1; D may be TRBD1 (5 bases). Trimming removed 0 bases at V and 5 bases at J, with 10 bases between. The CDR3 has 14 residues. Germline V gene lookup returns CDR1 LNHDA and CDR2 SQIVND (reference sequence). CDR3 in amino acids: CASSIDRAGTEAFF. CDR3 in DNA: TGTGCCAGTAGTATAGACAGGGCCGGAACTGAAGCTTTCTTT.

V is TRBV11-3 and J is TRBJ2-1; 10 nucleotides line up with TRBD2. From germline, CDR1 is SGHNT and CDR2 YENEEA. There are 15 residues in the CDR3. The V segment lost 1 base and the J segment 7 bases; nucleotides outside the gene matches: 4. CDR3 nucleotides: TGTGCCAGCAGCTTAGTCAGCGGGGGGGCGAATGAGCAGTTCTTC. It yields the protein CASSLVSGGANEQFF. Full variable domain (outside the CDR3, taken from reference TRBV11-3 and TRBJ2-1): EAGVVQSPRYKIIEKKQPVAFWCNPISGHNTLYWYLQNLGQGPELLIRYENEEAVDDSQLPKDRFSAERLKGVDSTLKIQPAELGDSAVYLCASSLVSGGANEQFFGPGTRLTVL.

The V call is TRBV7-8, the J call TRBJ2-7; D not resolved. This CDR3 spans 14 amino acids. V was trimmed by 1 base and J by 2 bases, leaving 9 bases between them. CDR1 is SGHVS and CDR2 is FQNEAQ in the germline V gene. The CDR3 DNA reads TGTGCCAGCAGCTTAGTGCGGTACCCCTACGAGCAGTACTTC. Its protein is CASSLVRYPYEQYF.

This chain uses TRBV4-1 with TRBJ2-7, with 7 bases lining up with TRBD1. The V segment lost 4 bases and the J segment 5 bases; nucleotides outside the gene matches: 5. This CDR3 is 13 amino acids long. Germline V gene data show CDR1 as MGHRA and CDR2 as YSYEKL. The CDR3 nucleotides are TGCGCCAGCAGCCTCGGGACAGATGACGAGCAGTACTTC. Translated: CASSLGTDDEQYF.

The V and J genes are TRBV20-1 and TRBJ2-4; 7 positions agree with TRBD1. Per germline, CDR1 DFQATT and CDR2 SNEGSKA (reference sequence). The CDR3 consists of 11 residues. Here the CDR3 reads CSWDSLNIQYF. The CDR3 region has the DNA TGCAGCTGGGACAGCTTAAACATTCAGTACTTC.

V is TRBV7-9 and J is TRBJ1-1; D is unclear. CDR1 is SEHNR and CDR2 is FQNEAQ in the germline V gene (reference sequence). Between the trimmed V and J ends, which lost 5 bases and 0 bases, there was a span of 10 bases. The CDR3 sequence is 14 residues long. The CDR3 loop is CASSIGVMNTEAFF. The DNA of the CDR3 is TGTGCCAGCAGCATCGGGGTCATGAACACTGAAGCTTTCTTT.

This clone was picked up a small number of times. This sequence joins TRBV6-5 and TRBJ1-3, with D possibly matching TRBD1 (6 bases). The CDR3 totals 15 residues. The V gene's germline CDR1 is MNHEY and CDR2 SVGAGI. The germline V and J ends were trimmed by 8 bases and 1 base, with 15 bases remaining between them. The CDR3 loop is CASSLRGGSGNTIYF. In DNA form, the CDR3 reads TGTGCCAGCTCTCTTAGGGGGGGGTCTGGAAACACCATATATTTT.

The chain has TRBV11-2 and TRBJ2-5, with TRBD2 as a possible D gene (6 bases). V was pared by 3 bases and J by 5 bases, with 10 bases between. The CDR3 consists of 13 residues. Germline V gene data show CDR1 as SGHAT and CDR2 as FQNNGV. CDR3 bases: TGTGCCAGCAGCTTCGGGGGTCGGGAGACCCAGTACTTC. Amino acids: CASSFGGRETQYF.

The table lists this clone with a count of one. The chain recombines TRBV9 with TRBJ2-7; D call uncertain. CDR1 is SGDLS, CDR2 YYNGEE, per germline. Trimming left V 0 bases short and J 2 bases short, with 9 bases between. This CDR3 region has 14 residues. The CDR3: CASSVGSTPYEQYF. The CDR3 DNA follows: TGTGCCAGCAGCGTAGGGAGTACCCCCTACGAGCAGTACTTC.

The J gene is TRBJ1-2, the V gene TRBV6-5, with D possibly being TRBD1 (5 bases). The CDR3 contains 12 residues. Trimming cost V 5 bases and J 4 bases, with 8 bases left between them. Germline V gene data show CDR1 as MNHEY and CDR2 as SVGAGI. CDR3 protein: CASSRQTYGYTF. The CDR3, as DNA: TGTGCCAGCAGTAGACAGACCTATGGCTACACCTTC.

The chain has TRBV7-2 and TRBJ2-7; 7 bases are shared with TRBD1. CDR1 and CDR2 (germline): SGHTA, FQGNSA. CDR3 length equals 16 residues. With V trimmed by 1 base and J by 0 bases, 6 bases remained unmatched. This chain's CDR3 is CASSLVRQGVSYEQYF. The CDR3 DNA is TGTGCCAGCAGCTTAGTTAGGCAGGGGGTCTCCTACGAGCAGTACTTC.

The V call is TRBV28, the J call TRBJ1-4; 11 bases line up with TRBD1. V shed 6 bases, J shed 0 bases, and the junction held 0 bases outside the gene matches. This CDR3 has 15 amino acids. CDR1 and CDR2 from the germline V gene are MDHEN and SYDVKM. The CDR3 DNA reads TGTGCCAGCAGGGGACAGGGGGCAACTAATGAAAAACTGTTTTTT. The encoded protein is CASRGQGATNEKLFF.

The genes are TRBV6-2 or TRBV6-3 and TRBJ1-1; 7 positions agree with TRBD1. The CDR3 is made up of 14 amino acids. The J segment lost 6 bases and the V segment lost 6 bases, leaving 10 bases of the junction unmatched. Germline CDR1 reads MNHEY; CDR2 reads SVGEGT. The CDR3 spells CASSRTGGRPEAFF. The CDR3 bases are TGTGCCAGCAGCCGGACAGGAGGGCGGCCTGAAGCTTTCTTT.

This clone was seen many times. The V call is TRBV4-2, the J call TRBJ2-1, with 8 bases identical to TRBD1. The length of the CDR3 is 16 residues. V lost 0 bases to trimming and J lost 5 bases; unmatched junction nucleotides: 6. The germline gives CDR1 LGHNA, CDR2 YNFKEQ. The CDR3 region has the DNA TGTGCCAGCAGCCAAGACAGCCAGGGGGCTAACAATGAGCAGTTCTTC. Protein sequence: CASSQDSQGANNEQFF.

CDR3 sequence (DNA): TGTGCCAGCAGTGCGTCCTACGAGCAGTACTTC. Protein sequence: CASSASYEQYF. This sequence joins TRBV2 and TRBJ2-7; no definite D call. From germline, CDR1 is SNHLY and CDR2 FYNNEI. The CDR3 loop spans 11 amino acids. V was trimmed by 4 bases and J by 1 base, leaving 2 bases between them. Full variable domain (rest looked up from reference TRBV2 and TRBJ2-7): EPEVTQTPSHQVTQMGQEVILRCVPISNHLYFYWYRQILGQKVEFLVSFYNNEISEKSEIFDDQFSVERPDGSNFTLKIRSTKLEDSAMYFCASSASYEQYFGPGTRLTVT.

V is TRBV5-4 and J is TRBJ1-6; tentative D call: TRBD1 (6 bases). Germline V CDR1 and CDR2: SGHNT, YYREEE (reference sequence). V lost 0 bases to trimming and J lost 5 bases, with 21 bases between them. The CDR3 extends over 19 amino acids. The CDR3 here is CASSLGDEGGPFDNSPLHF. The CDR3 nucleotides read TGTGCCAGCAGCTTGGGGGACGAAGGGGGACCGTTCGATAATTCACCCCTCCACTTT.

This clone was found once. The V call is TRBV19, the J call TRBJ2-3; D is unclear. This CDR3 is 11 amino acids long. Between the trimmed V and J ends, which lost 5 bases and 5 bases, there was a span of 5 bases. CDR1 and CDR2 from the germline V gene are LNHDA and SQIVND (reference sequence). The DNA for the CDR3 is TGTGCCAGTAGTTCCGGAGATACGCAGTATTTT. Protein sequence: CASSSGDTQYF.

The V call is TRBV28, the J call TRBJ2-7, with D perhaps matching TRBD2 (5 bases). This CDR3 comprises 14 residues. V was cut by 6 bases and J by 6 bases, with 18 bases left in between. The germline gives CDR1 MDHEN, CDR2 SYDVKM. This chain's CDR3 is CASSPGGYGGEQYF. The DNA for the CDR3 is TGTGCCAGCAGCCCGGGCGGTTACGGAGGCGAGCAGTACTTC.

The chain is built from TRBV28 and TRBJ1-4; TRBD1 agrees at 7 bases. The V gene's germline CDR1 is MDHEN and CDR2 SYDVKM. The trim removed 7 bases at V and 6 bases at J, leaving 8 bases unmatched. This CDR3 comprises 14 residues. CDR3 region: CASTRGREYEKLFF. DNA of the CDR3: TGTGCCAGCACAAGGGGGCGAGAGTATGAAAAACTGTTTTTT.

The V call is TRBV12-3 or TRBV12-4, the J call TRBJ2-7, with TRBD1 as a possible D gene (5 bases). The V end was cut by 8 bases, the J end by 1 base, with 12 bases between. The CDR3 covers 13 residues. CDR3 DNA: TGTGCCAGCGCCGACAGACAATCCTACGAGCAGTACTTC. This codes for CASADRQSYEQYF.

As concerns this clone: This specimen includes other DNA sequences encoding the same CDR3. CDR3 amino acids: CASSLLDQPQHF. The CDR3 DNA reads as TGTGCCAGCAGTTTGTTAGATCAGCCCCAGCATTTT. V usage is TRBV28 and J usage is TRBJ1-5, with unresolved D. CDR1 and CDR2 from the germline V gene are MDHEN and SYDVKM. This CDR3 spans 12 amino acids. V was cut by 3 bases and J by 5 bases, with 5 bases left in between.

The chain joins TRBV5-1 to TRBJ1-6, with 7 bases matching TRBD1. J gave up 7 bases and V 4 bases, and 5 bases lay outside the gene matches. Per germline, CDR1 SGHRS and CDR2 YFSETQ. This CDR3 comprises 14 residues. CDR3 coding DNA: TGCGCCAGCAGCACGGGGGACAGAAATTCACCCCTCCACTTT. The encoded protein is CASSTGDRNSPLHF.

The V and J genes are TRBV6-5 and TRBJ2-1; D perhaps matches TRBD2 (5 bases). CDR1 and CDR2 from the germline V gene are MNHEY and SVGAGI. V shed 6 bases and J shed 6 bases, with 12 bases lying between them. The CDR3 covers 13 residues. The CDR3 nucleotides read TGTGCCAGCAGGCCCTTAGGACTCAATGAGCAGTTCTTC. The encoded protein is CASRPLGLNEQFF.

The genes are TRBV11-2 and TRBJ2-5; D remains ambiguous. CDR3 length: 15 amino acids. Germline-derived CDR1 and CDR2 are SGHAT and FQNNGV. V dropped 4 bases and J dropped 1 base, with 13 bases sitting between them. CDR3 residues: CASSSQLQSQETQYF. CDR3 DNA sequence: TGTGCCAGCAGCTCGCAGTTACAGAGCCAAGAGACCCAGTACTTC.

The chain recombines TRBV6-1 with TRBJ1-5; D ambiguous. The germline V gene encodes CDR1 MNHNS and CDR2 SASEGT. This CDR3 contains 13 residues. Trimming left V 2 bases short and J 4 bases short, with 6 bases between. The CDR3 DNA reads TGTGCCAGCAGTGAACTCAGAAATCAGCCCCAGCATTTT. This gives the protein CASSELRNQPQHF.

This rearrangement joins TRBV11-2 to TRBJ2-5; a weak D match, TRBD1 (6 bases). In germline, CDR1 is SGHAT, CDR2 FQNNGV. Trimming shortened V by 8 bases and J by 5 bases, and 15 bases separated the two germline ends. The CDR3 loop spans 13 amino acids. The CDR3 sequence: CASGVQGSETQYF. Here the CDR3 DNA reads TGTGCCAGCGGAGTACAGGGATCCGAGACCCAGTACTTC.